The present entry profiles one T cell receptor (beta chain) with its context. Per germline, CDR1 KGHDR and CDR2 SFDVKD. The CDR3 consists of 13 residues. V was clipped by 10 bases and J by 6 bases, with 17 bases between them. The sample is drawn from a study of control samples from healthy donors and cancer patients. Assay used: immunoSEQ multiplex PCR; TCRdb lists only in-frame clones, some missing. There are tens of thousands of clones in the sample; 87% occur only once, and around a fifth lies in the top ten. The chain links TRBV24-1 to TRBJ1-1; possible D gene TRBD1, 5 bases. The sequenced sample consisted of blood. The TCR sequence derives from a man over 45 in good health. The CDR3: CATRGAQGPEAFF. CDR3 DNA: TGTGCCACTCGAGGGGCGCAGGGTCCTGAAGCTTTCTTT.